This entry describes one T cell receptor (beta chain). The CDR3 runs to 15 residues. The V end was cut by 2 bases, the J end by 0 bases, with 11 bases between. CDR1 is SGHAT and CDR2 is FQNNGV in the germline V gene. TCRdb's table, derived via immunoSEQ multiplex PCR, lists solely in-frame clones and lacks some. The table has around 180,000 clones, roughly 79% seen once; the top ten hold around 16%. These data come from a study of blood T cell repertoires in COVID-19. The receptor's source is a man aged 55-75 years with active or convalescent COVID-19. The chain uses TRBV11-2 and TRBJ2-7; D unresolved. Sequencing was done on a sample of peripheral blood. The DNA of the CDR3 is TGTGCCAGCAGCTTACGGTTCCCGAGCTCCTACGAGCAGTACTTC. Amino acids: CASSLRFPSSYEQYF.